This T cell receptor beta chain was profiled in a study of blood T cell repertoires in COVID-19. The table came from immunoSEQ multiplex PCR; TCRdb's copy has only in-frame clones and leaves some out. The table lists 60,000 to 70,000 clones, 85% to 90% of them singletons. The germline V gene has CDR1 LNHNV and CDR2 YYDKDF (reference sequence). The CDR3 runs to 14 residues. V shed 1 base and J shed 2 bases, with 8 bases lying between them. This rearrangement joins TRBV15 to TRBJ1-1; D gene unclear. Sample: PBMCs or T cells enriched from blood (not recorded which). The origin of this receptor is a woman aged 40 to 55 who had recovered from COVID-19. The CDR3: CATSRVQQNTEAFF. For the CDR3, the DNA is TGTGCCACCAGCAGAGTACAACAAAACACTGAAGCTTTCTTT.